These 26 T cell receptor beta chains came from one sample sequenced in a study of T cells in Graves' hyperthyroidism and ophthalmopathy. RNA transcripts served as the template for amplifying TCR beta CDR3 regions. HTBI primers were used for first-round RT-PCR of the TCR CDR3. TCRdb re-analysed the multiplex PCR reads in MiXCR, keeping a single row per CDR3 protein. Among approximately 640,000 distinct CDR3 sequences listed, roughly 16% were seen once. Source material: blood. These receptors were taken from a woman in her 30s with Graves' hyperthyroidism.

This clonotype was observed at least ten times. V gene TRBV28 combines with J gene TRBJ1-6; weak D call: TRBD1 (5 bases). There are 17 residues in the CDR3. Trimming took off 5 bases at V and 4 bases at J, with 18 bases between the two ends. Looked up from germline, CDR1 is MDHEN and CDR2 is SYDVKM. CDR3 coding DNA: TGTGCCAGCAGTCTGTCAAATTGGGGGAGTTATAATTCACCCCTCCACTTT. This translates into CASSLSNWGSYNSPLHF.

Ten or more counts support this clonotype. This chain joins TRBV7-2 and TRBJ2-7, with 12 nucleotides matching TRBD2. Germline V gives CDR1 SGHTA, CDR2 FQGNSA. J lost 7 bases, V lost 1 base, and 5 bases had no gene match. This CDR3 spans 15 amino acids. The CDR3 sequence: CASSLGLAGVVEQYF. DNA for the CDR3: TGTGCCAGCAGCTTAGGACTAGCGGGAGTGGTAGAGCAGTACTTC.

The chain has TRBV6-5 and TRBJ2-7; 7 bases match TRBD2. The CDR3 is 17 amino acids. CDR1 is MNHEY and CDR2 is SVGAGI in the germline V gene. V shed 0 bases, J shed 3 bases, and the junction held 11 bases outside the gene matches. CDR3 amino acids: CASSYSRRASGFYEQYF. CDR3 nucleotide sequence: TGTGCCAGCAGTTACTCAAGACGGGCTAGCGGCTTCTACGAGCAGTACTTC.

Ten or more counts support this clonotype. The rearrangement links TRBV20-1 to TRBJ2-7; 8 nucleotides agree with TRBD2. The CDR3 is 14 amino acids. Trimming at V came to 3 bases and at J to 4 bases, leaving 8 bases not matched to a gene. CDR1 and CDR2 from the germline V gene are DFQATT and SNEGSKA (reference sequence). CDR3 sequence: CSASRLAGNYEQYF. The CDR3 DNA is TGCAGTGCTAGTAGGTTAGCGGGAAATTACGAGCAGTACTTC.

This clonotype was found once. This sequence joins TRBV5-1 and TRBJ2-3, with D uncertain. Trimming pared 0 bases from V and 2 bases from J, leaving 7 bases between. This CDR3 has 14 residues. The germline gives CDR1 SGHRS, CDR2 YFSETQ. The CDR3: CASSLDGPTDTQYF. The CDR3 nucleotides are TGCGCCAGCAGCTTGGACGGTCCCACAGATACGCAGTATTTT.

The chain combines TRBV7-9 with TRBJ1-2; D possibly corresponds to TRBD1 (6 bases). CDR3 length: 14 amino acids. Germline V gene lookup returns CDR1 SEHNR and CDR2 FQNEAQ (reference sequence). The V and J ends lost 4 bases and 6 bases respectively, with 15 bases between them. The CDR3 region is CASSSNPGEDGYTF. As DNA, the CDR3 is TGTGCCAGCAGCTCCAATCCAGGGGAGGATGGCTACACCTTC.

This chain joins TRBV20-1 and TRBJ2-3, with D unresolved. The CDR3 runs 16 residues. Germline V CDR1 and CDR2: DFQATT, SNEGSKA (reference sequence). V lost 0 bases to trimming and J lost 5 bases, with 18 bases between them. In DNA form, the CDR3 reads TGCAGTGCTAGAGATCATAGTCGTCCCGCAGAAGATACGCAGTATTTT. Residues: CSARDHSRPAEDTQYF.

The chain joins TRBV29-1 to TRBJ2-5, with D perhaps TRBD2 (6 bases). Gene TRBJ2-1 matches the end of the DNA better, so the J call may be wrong. Germline values: CDR1 SQVTM, CDR2 ANQGSEA. The CDR3 has 11 residues. The CDR3 DNA reads TGCAGCGTCAACTACGGGGGAGACCAGTTCTTC. Translated: CSVNYGGDQFF.

This clonotype has a count of ten or more. The chain couples TRBV12-3 or TRBV12-4 to TRBJ2-2; 10 bases are shared with TRBD2. The trim removed 6 bases at V and 2 bases at J, leaving 3 bases unmatched. This CDR3 region has 15 residues. The CDR3 spells CASRLAGLNTGELFF. The CDR3 region has the DNA TGTGCCAGCAGACTAGCGGGGCTCAACACCGGGGAGCTGTTTTTT.

This clonotype was recorded at least ten times. The rearrangement joins TRBV30 to TRBJ2-7; D is undetermined. This CDR3 spans 14 amino acids. The germline CDR1 and CDR2 sequences are GTSNPN and SVGIG (reference sequence). Trimming stripped 1 base from V and 5 bases from J, with 15 bases between. The CDR3 protein is CAWSEGRLDDEQYF. The CDR3 bases are TGTGCCTGGAGTGAAGGACGGCTAGACGACGAGCAGTACTTC. Full variable domain (remainder filled in from reference TRBV30 and TRBJ2-7): SQTIHQWPATLVQPVGSPLSLECTVEGTSNPNLYWYRQAAGRGLQLLFYSVGIGQISSEVPQNLSASRPQDRQFILSSKKLLLSDSGFYLCAWSEGRLDDEQYFGPGTRLTVT.

The rearrangement uses TRBV11-1 and TRBJ2-7, with 9 bases aligning to TRBD2. CDR3 length: 16 residues. CDR1 SGHAT and CDR2 FQDESV come from the germline V gene (reference sequence). The trim removed 5 bases at V and 0 bases at J, leaving 8 bases unmatched. The CDR3 DNA follows: TGTGCCAGCAGCCCCTTCAGCGGGAGGAACTCCTACGAGCAGTACTTC. Protein: CASSPFSGRNSYEQYF.

The rearrangement joins TRBV28 to TRBJ1-1; D is possibly TRBD1 (5 bases). The V gene lost 3 bases and the J gene lost 5 bases, with 19 bases spanning the gap. Per the germline V gene, CDR1 is MDHEN and CDR2 is SYDVKM. The length of the CDR3 is 16 residues. In DNA form, the CDR3 reads TGTGCCAGCAGTTTTTCCGCGGGGGGGGTAAGGACTGAAGCTTTCTTT. Translated: CASSFSAGGVRTEAFF.

This clonotype was counted ten times or more. The J gene is TRBJ1-1, the V gene TRBV20-1, with D possibly being TRBD1 (6 bases). From germline, CDR1 is DFQATT and CDR2 SNEGSKA (reference sequence). There are 16 residues in the CDR3. The V gene lost 1 base and the J gene lost 5 bases, with 20 bases spanning the gap. CDR3 nucleotide sequence: TGCAGTGCTAGAGGACCCCTAGGGGGTTTTGGGACTGAAGCTTTCTTT. As protein: CSARGPLGGFGTEAFF.

This clonotype was picked up many times. V gene TRBV7-2 combines with J gene TRBJ2-1; D tentatively reads TRBD1 or TRBD2 (5 bases each). The germline V gene encodes CDR1 SGHTA and CDR2 FQGNSA. The CDR3 is 15 amino acids. Trimming removed 4 bases from V and 3 bases from J, with 13 bases in between. The CDR3 nucleotides read TGTGCCAGCAGCTCGGGACGGGGAGTCTACAATGAGCAGTTCTTC. Its translation: CASSSGRGVYNEQFF.

This clonotype was found many times. The chain combines TRBV6-1 with TRBJ1-1; D remains ambiguous. The CDR3 is made up of 14 amino acids. Germline V gives CDR1 MNHNS, CDR2 SASEGT. The ends were cut back, 4 bases at V and 3 bases at J, with 12 bases in the middle. The CDR3 nucleotides are TGTGCCAGCAGTGTGTTGGGCGCGGACACTGAAGCTTTCTTT. This sequence encodes CASSVLGADTEAFF.

This clonotype was picked up a small number of times. The rearrangement joins TRBV12-3 or TRBV12-4 to TRBJ1-5; unclear D gene. CDR3 size: 15 residues. Trimming took off 3 bases at V and 1 base at J, with 10 bases between the two ends. CDR3 DNA sequence: TGTGCCAGCAGTTTCATGGGTTTAAGCAATCAGCCCCAGCATTTT. It encodes CASSFMGLSNQPQHF.

This clonotype was counted once. A much bigger clone sits one base away, suggesting this may be a read error. The chain has TRBV12-3 or TRBV12-4 and TRBJ2-3, with a tentative D call TRBD1 (5 bases). The CDR3 runs to 15 residues. The CDR3 coding sequence is TGTGCCAGCAGTGAGACAGCAGGGCCCACAAATACGCAGTATTTT. It is translated as CASSETAGPTNTQYF.

This clonotype was recorded many times. The gene calls are TRBV9 and TRBJ2-1; the match to TRBD2 covers 9 bases. This CDR3 is 15 amino acids long. Trimming cost V 3 bases and J 3 bases; bases outside gene matches: 4. Germline V CDR1 and CDR2: SGDLS, YYNGEE. The CDR3 here is CASSARTSVYNEQFF. The CDR3 bases are TGTGCCAGCAGCGCGAGGACTAGCGTCTACAATGAGCAGTTCTTC.

This clonotype was observed at least ten times. This chain joins TRBV28 and TRBJ1-2; maybe TRBD1 (5 bases). Trimming cost V 5 bases and J 8 bases, with 24 bases left between them. The germline V gene encodes CDR1 MDHEN and CDR2 SYDVKM. CDR3 length equals 16 residues. CDR3 sequence (DNA): TGTGCCAGCAGTCCTCAGGGCTCTCCTAGGGGCTTCGGCTACACCTTC. Residues: CASSPQGSPRGFGYTF.

This clonotype has ten or more counts. This rearrangement joins TRBV20-1 to TRBJ2-7; 7 bases align to TRBD1. V lost 6 bases, J lost 3 bases, and 11 bases stayed unmatched. The CDR3 runs 14 residues. Germline V gene sequence: CDR1 DFQATT, CDR2 SNEGSKA (reference sequence). In DNA form, the CDR3 reads TGCAGTGCCTCCCAGCCGACAGGGAACTACGAGCAGTACTTC. This gives the protein CSASQPTGNYEQYF.

The J gene is TRBJ2-1, the V gene TRBV19; tentative D call: TRBD1 (5 bases). Trimming removed 1 base from V and 4 bases from J, with 8 bases in between. The CDR3 consists of 14 residues. CDR1 and CDR2 (germline): LNHDA, SQIVND (reference sequence). CDR3 in amino acids: CASSIVGQYNEQFF. CDR3 nucleotides: TGTGCCAGTAGTATAGTTGGACAATACAATGAGCAGTTCTTC.

The rearrangement uses TRBV20-1 and TRBJ1-2; D may be TRBD1 (6 bases). The CDR3 is 12 residues long. CDR1 is DFQATT and CDR2 is SNEGSKA in the germline V gene (reference sequence). Trimming took 6 bases from V and 6 from J, leaving 14 bases between them. CDR3 sequence: CSATQGIHGYTF. The CDR3 nucleotides read TGCAGTGCAACACAGGGTATCCATGGCTACACCTTC.

This clonotype was counted at least ten times. V is TRBV18 and J is TRBJ1-2; 10 bases fit TRBD1. Germline CDR1 and CDR2: KGHSH and LQKENI. Unmatched junction bases numbered 10, after V lost 2 bases and J lost 7 bases. CDR3 length equals 16 residues. The CDR3 reads CASSPFNRDRGSGYTF. The DNA of the CDR3 is TGTGCCAGCTCACCATTCAACCGGGACAGGGGCAGTGGCTACACCTTC.

This chain uses TRBV29-1 with TRBJ2-1; TRBD1 matches at 8 bases. The length of the CDR3 is 16 residues. Germline values: CDR1 SQVTM, CDR2 ANQGSEA. The V and J ends lost 6 bases and 0 bases, in that order; junction bases with no gene match: 10. CDR3 residues: CSVIGQGPSSYNEQFF. CDR3 nucleotides: TGCAGCGTCATTGGACAGGGACCAAGCTCCTACAATGAGCAGTTCTTC.

This chain links TRBV3-1 with TRBJ1-1; D uncertain. CDR1 and CDR2 (germline): LGHDT, YNNKEL (reference sequence). This CDR3 is 15 amino acids long. V gave up 5 bases and J gave up 2 bases, with 15 bases separating them. This chain's CDR3 is CASSSYTAANTEAFF. The CDR3 coding sequence is TGTGCCAGCAGCTCCTACACGGCTGCAAACACTGAAGCTTTCTTT.

A remark on this clonotype: One base away lies a much larger clone, so this may be a sequencing read error. The chain has TRBV10-1 and TRBJ2-5; D ambiguous. The J call is in doubt because the DNA end fits TRBJ2-1 better. Germline V lookup: CDR1 WNHNN, CDR2 SYGVQD (reference sequence). The length of the CDR3 is 15 residues. In DNA form, the CDR3 reads TGCGCCAGCAGTGAGTGGGTAGGGAACAAAGAGACCCAGTTCTTC. Its translation is CASSEWVGNKETQFF.